This TCR beta chain came from a study of cytomegalovirus exposure and HLA in healthy donors. In germline, CDR1 is SGHKS, CDR2 YYEKEE (reference sequence). The CDR3 consists of 14 residues. Germline trimming cut 4 bases from V and 7 bases from J; bases unmatched to any gene: 4. The PCR employed 60 Vbeta primers together with 13 Jbeta primers. Assay: immunoSEQ multiplex PCR; the TCRdb copy retains only in-frame clones and omits some. The table has 150,000 to 180,000 clones, around 84% seen once; the top ten hold about 5.6%. This TCR was sampled from a woman aged 40-49 years in good health and CMV-seropositive. The specimen sequenced was PBMCs. This chain uses TRBV5-5 with TRBJ2-7, with TRBD2 matching 14 bases. CDR3 nucleotide sequence: TGTGCCAGCAGCAAGACTAGCGGGAGGGATGAGCAGTACTTC. Its protein product is CASSKTSGRDEQYF.